The entry below describes one T cell receptor (beta chain). Its cognate antigen is unknown. CD45RA-negative memory and CD45RA+ naive subsets were split from the CD4+ cells. The entry originates in a study of shared clonotypes between healthy human individuals. Sequencing was performed with immunoSEQ multiplex PCR; in TCRdb, only in-frame clones are kept and a portion is missing. The data show about 1,500,000 clones, around 97% seen once. Study results and caveats: Although depth was large, rarefaction showed that sequencing of the sorted subsets was incomplete. The study found about 4.6% of naive CD4 clonotypes shared across several donors.

Sequences were obtained from naive CD4+ T cells sorted from blood. Documented subset: CD45RA+ positively selected. The source of this sequence is a young man in good health.

The CDR3 sequence: CASSRDSTPFEQYF. In DNA, the CDR3 is TGCGCCAGCAGCCGGGACAGCACCCCGTTTGAGCAGTACTTC. V is TRBV4-1 and J is TRBJ2-7; TRBD1 matches 7 bases. This CDR3 spans 14 amino acids. Germline-derived CDR1 and CDR2 are MGHRA and YSYEKL. The V segment lost 4 bases and the J segment 7 bases; nucleotides outside the gene matches: 10.